This T cell receptor beta chain is from a study of cytomegalovirus exposure and HLA in healthy donors. With 9 bases removed from V and 4 bases from J, the gap between germline ends came to 15 bases. The CDR3 is made up of 13 amino acids. Germline V gives CDR1 LNHDA, CDR2 SQIVND (reference sequence). The data were produced by immunoSEQ multiplex PCR, yet TCRdb's version contains in-frame clones alone and is incomplete. The sample lists over 150,000 clones, 65% to 90% occurring once. The sequencing sample was made of PBMCs. The chain uses TRBV19 and TRBJ1-1, with a tentative D call TRBD1 (6 bases). The TCR comes from a woman under 30 in good health and CMV-seronegative. The CDR3 sequence: CASGKGTITEAFF. For the CDR3, the DNA is TGTGCCAGCGGGAAAGGGACAATCACTGAAGCTTTCTTT. Full variable domain (outside the CDR3, taken from reference TRBV19 and TRBJ1-1): DGGITQSPKYLFRKEGQNVTLSCEQNLNHDAMYWYRQDPGQGLRLIYYSQIVNDFQKGDIAEGYSVSREKKESFPLTVTSAQKNPTAFYLCASGKGTITEAFFGQGTRLTVV.